This T cell receptor (beta chain) is drawn from a study of lymphopenia after photon versus proton radiotherapy (dated by TCRdb to 2018 to 2020). For the wider study: In patients with gastrointestinal tumors who developed high-grade lymphopenia, the study compared the immunological effects of photon radiation therapy with those of proton radiation therapy. The approximately 20 patients in the cohort had gastrointestinal tumors, were treated with either photon or proton therapy, and subsequently developed lymphopenia. The goal of the study was to describe how the two radiation modalities differ in their effects on the immune system.

Library preparation employed the immunoSEQ multiplex PCR assay. Alongside multiparametric flow cytometry, deep sequencing of rearranged TCR beta loci was used to profile the T cell repertoires. This immuneACCESS table, as held by TCRdb, lists in-frame sequences with V and J called but not all clones. Of the missing ones, under half trace to an unresolved V gene in checked studies; the others have no known cause. Here the sample has some 14,000 clones; over 65% occur a single time. 27% of the sample comes from the top ten. Remarks on this clone: Its antigen has not been determined. Base qualities are not at hand, and no much larger clone is one base apart.

General conclusions and limits of the study: During treatment, patients who received proton therapy stayed relatively stable, whereas patients who received photon therapy lost naive T cells and TCR diversity and gained effector/memory populations. The survival association was examined only in patients who died, and the authors described better survival with proton therapy as a possibility, not as a demonstrated result. After the lymphocyte count nadir, oligoclonal expansion, especially of CD8+ Temra cells, was observed in photon-treated repertoires, and the drop in diversity was driven by this expansion. Across the cohort, an inverse correlation was found between a larger post-nadir drop in TCR diversity and overall survival time among patients who died.

The sequence came from a man aged 50 to 59 with gastric cancer. The input for sequencing was peripheral blood, taken from a patient treated with photon-based radiotherapy.

The DNA sequence is as follows: TGTGCCAGTAGTAAAGGCAGGGGGAATGAAAAACTGTTTTTT. It encodes CASSKGRGNEKLFF. The V and J segments used are TRBV19 and TRBJ1-4; 7 nucleotides in the junction match TRBD1. Taken from the germline V gene (reference sequence), the CDR1 and CDR2 loops are LNHDA and SQIVND. Relative to germline, V is missing 4 bases and J is missing 5 bases, with 4 bases of the junction outside any gene match. From cysteine to phenylalanine, the CDR3 is 14 amino acids long. Only the CDR3 part of the read is kept: 42 bases, read in frame from the first base. The full variable domain, completed from the reference TRBV19 and TRBJ1-4 proteins outside the CDR3, reads DGGITQSPKYLFRKEGQNVTLSCEQNLNHDAMYWYRQDPGQGLRLIYYSQIVNDFQKGDIAEGYSVSREKKESFPLTVTSAQKNPTAFYLCASSKGRGNEKLFFGSGTQLSVL.